Below, 18 T cell receptor beta chains from the same sample are listed, as sequenced in a study of CD8 T cells in Susac syndrome. After extraction with the RNeasy kit, roughly 0.5 to 1 ug of the RNA was reverse transcribed using random hexamers. TCRdb analysed the immunoSEQ multiplex PCR reads with MiXCR anew, one entry per CDR3 protein. Here the sample spans about 150,000 distinct CDR3 sequences, 85% to 95% being singletons. Sequencing input: CD8+ T cells from PBMCs. These receptors were taken from a human donor with Susac syndrome.

This clonotype appeared once. This rearrangement joins TRBV27 to TRBJ2-7, with D tentatively TRBD1 (6 bases). The CDR3 sequence is 13 residues long. Germline-derived CDR1 and CDR2 are MNHEY and SMNVEV (reference sequence). The V end lost 3 bases, the J end lost 5 bases, and 11 bases lay between the germline ends. The CDR3 DNA is TGTGCCAGCAGTTTTAACAGGGTAGACGAGCAGTACTTC. This translates into CASSFNRVDEQYF.

This rearrangement joins TRBV11-3 to TRBJ2-1; 7 positions match TRBD2. Germline V lookup: CDR1 SGHNT, CDR2 YENEEA. The CDR3 totals 13 residues. Trimming removed 7 bases from V and 5 bases from J; junction bases left unmatched: 5. The DNA for the CDR3 is TGTGCCAGCACCACAAGCGGGGACAATGAGCAGTTCTTC. It is translated as CASTTSGDNEQFF.

The rearrangement uses TRBV4-1 and TRBJ2-5; no reliable D call. The V and J ends lost 1 base and 0 bases respectively, with 6 bases between them. Germline V gives CDR1 MGHRA, CDR2 YSYEKL. The length of the CDR3 is 14 residues. Here the CDR3 reads CASSQGGNQETQYF. For the CDR3, the DNA is TGCGCCAGCAGCCAAGGAGGTAACCAAGAGACCCAGTACTTC.

The rearrangement links TRBV5-1 to TRBJ2-1; TRBD1 agrees at 7 bases. CDR1 is SGHRS and CDR2 is YFSETQ in the germline V gene. With 0 bases clipped from V and 4 bases from J, the junction kept 7 bases outside the gene matches. The CDR3 is 16 amino acids. This CDR3 is CASSLEGQTGYNEQFF. CDR3 bases: TGCGCCAGCAGCTTGGAGGGACAGACGGGGTACAATGAGCAGTTCTTC. The variable domain in full, completed from reference TRBV5-1 and TRBJ2-1, reads KAGVTQTPRYLIKTRGQQVTLSCSPISGHRSVSWYQQTPGQGLQFLFEYFSETQRNKGNFPGRFSGRQFSNSRSEMNVSTLELGDSALYLCASSLEGQTGYNEQFFGPGTRLTVL.

The chain's CDR3 is CAISDLRLTLLFEQFF. The CDR3 DNA reads TGTGCCATCAGTGATCTTCGATTAACCCTCCTGTTTGAGCAGTTCTTC. The genes are TRBV10-3 and TRBJ2-1; D gene unclear. Between the trimmed V and J ends, which lost 3 bases and 9 bases, there was a span of 21 bases. The germline V gene encodes CDR1 ENHRY and CDR2 SYGVKD. The CDR3 is 16 amino acids.

CDR3 sequence: CASSLRGPNTEAFF. DNA for the CDR3: TGTGCCAGCAGTTTGCGGGGGCCGAACACTGAAGCTTTCTTT. The chain joins TRBV28 to TRBJ1-1, with D perhaps matching TRBD1 (6 bases). The V end was cut by 3 bases, the J end by 1 base, with 9 bases between. In germline, CDR1 is MDHEN, CDR2 SYDVKM. The CDR3 is 14 residues long.

The chain recombines TRBV4-1 with TRBJ2-3; 10 nucleotides align to TRBD2. The CDR3 totals 18 residues. Germline V lookup: CDR1 MGHRA, CDR2 YSYEKL. V was clipped by 7 bases and J by 0 bases; unmatched bases: 13. DNA for the CDR3: TGCGCCAGCACCACATGGACTAGCGGAGGAGCTAGCACAGATACGCAGTATTTT. Translated: CASTTWTSGGASTDTQYF.

This chain links TRBV25-1 with TRBJ2-3; D is possibly TRBD2 (6 bases). The CDR3 consists of 17 residues. CDR1 is MGHDK, CDR2 SYGVNS, per germline. V lost 1 base and J 3 bases, leaving 17 bases between the germline ends. The CDR3 region is CASSESGGSGVTDTQYF. The CDR3 coding sequence is TGTGCCAGCAGTGAATCGGGCGGGTCGGGGGTAACAGATACGCAGTATTTT.

The chain combines TRBV27 with TRBJ1-5; D is perhaps TRBD1 (5 bases). CDR3 length equals 15 residues. Germline V gives CDR1 MNHEY, CDR2 SMNVEV (reference sequence). Trimming removed 6 bases from V and 1 base from J, with 13 bases in between. The CDR3, as DNA: TGTGCCAGCAGCCCTGGGGGGATCAGCAATCAGCCCCAGCATTTT. It translates to CASSPGGISNQPQHF.

The chain links TRBV7-9 to TRBJ1-5, with D maybe TRBD1 (5 bases). Germline values: CDR1 SEHNR, CDR2 FQNEAQ (reference sequence). The CDR3 length is 12 residues. V was shortened by 3 bases and J by 11 bases, with 11 bases between the two germline ends. The CDR3 sequence: CASSFGGEAQHF. The CDR3 bases are TGTGCCAGCAGCTTTGGGGGGGAAGCCCAGCATTTT.

This sequence joins TRBV4-2 and TRBJ2-7, with D tentatively TRBD2 (6 bases). Looked up from germline, CDR1 is LGHNA and CDR2 is YNFKEQ. This CDR3 has 15 amino acids. V was trimmed by 1 base and J by 0 bases, leaving 10 bases between them. CDR3: CASSQVNSGSYEQYF. In DNA, the CDR3 is TGTGCCAGCAGCCAAGTGAATAGCGGCTCCTACGAGCAGTACTTC.

This chain uses TRBV7-9 with TRBJ2-7; D unclear. The CDR3 runs to 15 residues. Trimming cost V 5 bases and J 6 bases, with 20 bases left between them. Germline-derived CDR1 and CDR2 are SEHNR and FQNEAQ (reference sequence). The CDR3: CASSPPGYESFEQYF. The CDR3 DNA is TGTGCCAGCAGCCCCCCGGGCTACGAGTCATTCGAGCAGTACTTC.

The V gene is TRBV9, the J gene TRBJ1-2; 8 nucleotides line up with TRBD1. The CDR3 length is 12 residues. Germline V CDR1 and CDR2: SGDLS, YYNGEE. V shed 7 bases, J shed 8 bases, and the junction held 7 bases outside the gene matches. The CDR3 loop is CASDRGAGGYTF. DNA for the CDR3: TGTGCCAGCGACAGGGGCGCAGGAGGCTACACCTTC.

This clonotype was detected only once. This sequence joins TRBV11-2 and TRBJ2-7, with D possibly matching TRBD2 (6 bases). The CDR3 extends over 17 amino acids. Trimming pared 7 bases from V and 1 base from J, leaving 23 bases between. CDR1 is SGHAT and CDR2 is FQNNGV in the germline V gene. CDR3 nucleotides: TGTGCCAGCACCCCAGGGTACGGGGGAGTGGTATCCTACGAGCAGTACTTC. Amino acids: CASTPGYGGVVSYEQYF.

The CDR3 bases are TGTGCCAGCAGCCCAACAGGGGTGGTAGAGACCCAGTACTTC. Translated: CASSPTGVVETQYF. The chain joins TRBV7-9 to TRBJ2-5, with 7 bases lining up with TRBD1. The V gene end was trimmed by 5 bases and the J gene end by 4 bases; junction bases not matched to a gene: 7. The CDR3 is 14 amino acids. Germline V CDR1 and CDR2: SEHNR, FQNEAQ (reference sequence).

The chain uses TRBV27 and TRBJ1-4; D ambiguous. V gave up 6 bases and J gave up 10 bases, with 18 bases separating them. The length of the CDR3 is 14 residues. Germline V CDR1 and CDR2: MNHEY, SMNVEV (reference sequence). The CDR3 sequence is CASRAGAASGKLFF. For the CDR3, the DNA is TGTGCCAGCAGGGCGGGAGCGGCGTCAGGAAAACTGTTTTTT.

The chain couples TRBV12-3 or TRBV12-4 to TRBJ2-5; possibly TRBD2 for D (6 bases). Trimming removed 5 bases from V and 5 bases from J, with 12 bases in between. The CDR3 covers 13 residues. This CDR3 reads CASSQSRGETQYF. DNA for the CDR3: TGTGCCAGCAGTCAATCTCGGGGGGAGACCCAGTACTTC.

This clonotype came up once. The chain has TRBV4-1 and TRBJ2-7; no clear D gene. CDR1 MGHRA and CDR2 YSYEKL come from the germline V gene. The CDR3 spans 15 residues. Trimming left V 1 base short and J 4 bases short, with 14 bases between. The CDR3 DNA reads as TGCGCCAGCAGCCAAGGCTCCTCTTCGGCTTACGAGCAGTACTTC. It yields the protein CASSQGSSSAYEQYF.